What follows describes a single TCR beta chain. The data were obtained in a study of lymphopenia after photon versus proton radiotherapy. The assay was immunoSEQ multiplex PCR, and TCRdb's table has in-frame clones only and misses some. Of roughly 3,000 clones listed, approximately 94% are singletons. CDR3 size: 14 residues. Trimming took 6 bases from V and 3 from J; bases not matched to a gene: 8. Germline lookup yields CDR1 SQVTM and CDR2 ANQGSEA. The chain combines TRBV29-1 with TRBJ2-1, with TRBD2 identical over 7 bases. The clonotype originates from a woman in her 70s with pancreatic cancer. The sequencing here drew on peripheral blood, taken from a patient treated with photon-based radiotherapy. CDR3 nucleotide sequence: TGCAGCGTCGGGGGGAGTTCGGGCTACAATGAGCAGTTCTTC. It specifies CSVGGSSGYNEQFF.